This TCR beta chain was profiled in a study of blood T cell repertoires in COVID-19. CDR1 is SGHRS, CDR2 YFSETQ, per germline. CDR3 size: 15 residues. Trimming stripped 3 bases from V and 4 bases from J, with 16 bases between. Sequenced by immunoSEQ multiplex PCR; TCRdb stores in-frame clones only, minus some. The sample gives about 47,000 clones, about four fifths of which show up once; 6% to 7.5% is in the top ten. The chain is built from TRBV5-1 and TRBJ2-5, with a possible D match to TRBD2 (5 bases). Sequencing input: peripheral blood. The sequence was obtained from a man aged 55 to 70 with active COVID-19. The CDR3 sequence is CASSSGGPRGETQYF. The CDR3 bases are TGCGCCAGCAGCTCAGGCGGGCCCCGGGGAGAGACCCAGTACTTC.